A few counts support the clone carrying this T cell receptor beta chain. These data belong to a study of blood T cell repertoires in COVID-19. About the study: There were acute and convalescent COVID-19 samples, and they came from the United States, Italy and Spain. PBMCs, B-cell-depleted T cells, or T cells provided the cDNA or gDNA that made up the material.

In the source study's methods: Researchers report that nucleated cell counts were estimated from reference gene primer amplification. Here immunoSEQ multiplex PCR was the method, and the copy in TCRdb shows in-frame clones only, minus some. Clonal size and the V and J genes are those of that table, whereas D and trimming came from the DNA. The table has 30,000 to 40,000 clones, roughly 78% seen once. The V gene's germline CDR1 is MDHEN and CDR2 SYDVKM. This CDR3 is 13 amino acids long. With V trimmed by 7 bases and J by 6 bases, 5 bases remained unmatched. The sequencing sample was made of peripheral blood. The chain has TRBV28 and TRBJ2-2; 7 bases align to TRBD1. This TCR derives from a man aged 65 to 79 with acute or convalescent COVID-19. CDR3 amino acids: CASTDRVPGELFF. The CDR3, as DNA: TGTGCCAGCACCGACAGGGTTCCCGGGGAGCTGTTTTTT.